What follows is one TCR beta chain and its context. This specimen belongs to a study of blood T cell repertoires in COVID-19. Sequenced by immunoSEQ multiplex PCR; TCRdb stores in-frame clones only, minus some. The data hold hundreds of thousands of clones, with about 91% observed a single time. V lost 0 bases and J lost 6; bases outside the gene matches: 5. The CDR3 length is 14 residues. The germline V gene has CDR1 SGHRS and CDR2 YFSETQ. The receptor was derived from a woman aged 50 to 65 with COVID-19, enrolled during active disease. The chain employs TRBV5-1 and TRBJ1-2, with 7 bases matching TRBD1. The sequenced sample consisted of peripheral blood. The DNA for the CDR3 is TGCGCCAGCAGCTTGGGAGGGGGCGAGGATGGCTACACCTTC. Protein product: CASSLGGGEDGYTF.